This T cell receptor beta chain is from a study of beta chain features in type 1 diabetes. General study results and limits: People with Type 1 diabetes carried modestly yet significantly shorter TCRB CDR3s in all four CD4+ subsets. The naive, central memory and Treg TCRB repertoires of patients appeared to be more similar to one another than those of healthy donors.

The investigators reverse transcribed all of the isolated RNA, so they sequenced expressed TCRB transcripts. The data were produced by immunoSEQ multiplex PCR, yet TCRdb's version contains in-frame clones alone and is incomplete. The repertoire holds a few hundred thousand clones, with approximately 15% as singletons. V lost 2 bases, J lost 7 bases, and 15 bases lay in between. CDR3 length: 15 amino acids. Germline loops: CDR1 ENHRY, CDR2 SYGVKD. Of note for this clone: The antigen is not known.

The chain carries TRBV10-3 and TRBJ2-1; maybe TRBD1 (6 bases). Sequencing used naive CD4+ T cells from blood. The TCR comes from a man aged 30 to 45 with type 1 diabetes. The CDR3 region is CAISEGQGLDNEQFF. In DNA form, the CDR3 reads TGTGCCATCAGTGAGGGCCAGGGGCTTGATAATGAGCAGTTCTTC.